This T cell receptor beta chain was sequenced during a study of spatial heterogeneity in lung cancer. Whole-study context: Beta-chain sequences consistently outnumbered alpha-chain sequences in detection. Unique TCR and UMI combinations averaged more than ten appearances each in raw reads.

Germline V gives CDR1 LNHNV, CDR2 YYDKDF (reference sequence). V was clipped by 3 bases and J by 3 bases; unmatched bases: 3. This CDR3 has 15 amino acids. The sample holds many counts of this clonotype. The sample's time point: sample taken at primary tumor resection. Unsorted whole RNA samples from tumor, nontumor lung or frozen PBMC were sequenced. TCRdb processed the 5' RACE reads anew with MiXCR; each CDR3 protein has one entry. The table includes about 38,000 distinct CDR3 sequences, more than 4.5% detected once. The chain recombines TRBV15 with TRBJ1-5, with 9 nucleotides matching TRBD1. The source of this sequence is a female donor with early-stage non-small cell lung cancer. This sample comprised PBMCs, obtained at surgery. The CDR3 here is CATSRRDRVNQPQHF. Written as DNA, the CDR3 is TGTGCCACCAGCAGGCGGGACAGGGTCAATCAGCCCCAGCATTTT.